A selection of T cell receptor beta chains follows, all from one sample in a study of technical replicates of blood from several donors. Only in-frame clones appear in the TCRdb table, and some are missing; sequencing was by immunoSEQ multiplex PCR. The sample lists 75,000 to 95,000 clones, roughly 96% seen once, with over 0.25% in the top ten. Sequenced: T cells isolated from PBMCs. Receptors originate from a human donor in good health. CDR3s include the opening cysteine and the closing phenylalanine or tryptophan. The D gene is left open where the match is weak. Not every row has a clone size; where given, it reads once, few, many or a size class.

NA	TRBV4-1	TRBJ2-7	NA	TGCGCCAGCAGCCAGAAGCTCGCCGGGACTTCACACCCCTACGAGCAGTACTTC	CASSQKLAGTSHPYEQYF
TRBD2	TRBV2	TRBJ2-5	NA	TGTGCCAGCAGGCTTCTAAGCGGGGGAGACCAAGAGACCCAGTACTTC	CASRLLSGGDQETQYF
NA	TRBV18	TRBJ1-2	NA	TGTGCCAGCTCACGGAGCGAGAAAGGCTACACCTTC	CASSRSEKGYTF
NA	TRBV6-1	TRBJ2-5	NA	TGTGCCAGCAGTCGGACATACAAAGAGACCCAGTACTTC	CASSRTYKETQYF
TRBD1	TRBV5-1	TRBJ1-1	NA	TGCGCCAGCAGCTGGGGGACAGGTAACACTGAAGCTTTCTTT	CASSWGTGNTEAFF
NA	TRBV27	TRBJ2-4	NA	TGTGCCAGCAGTTTAAGAGGGGGTGACCTAGCCAAAAACATTCAGTACTTC	CASSLRGGDLAKNIQYF
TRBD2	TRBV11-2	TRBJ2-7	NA	TGTGCCAGCAGCGGGACTAGAGGCGAGCAGTACTTC	CASSGTRGEQYF
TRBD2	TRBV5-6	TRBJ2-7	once	TGTGCCAGCAGCTCCGTGGGGACTAGCGGGCGGATAATGTCCTACGAGCAGTACTTC	CASSSVGTSGRIMSYEQYF
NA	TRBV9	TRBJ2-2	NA	TGTGCCAGCAGCGTAGCGGGGAACACCGGGGAGCTGTTTTTT	CASSVAGNTGELFF
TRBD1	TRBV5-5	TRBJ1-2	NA	TGTGCCAGCAGCCCCTCAGGGGGCTCCTATGGCTACACCTTC	CASSPSGGSYGYTF
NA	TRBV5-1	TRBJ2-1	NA	TGCGCCAGCAGCCCTGTGGGTGGACTCTACAATGAGCAGTTCTTC	CASSPVGGLYNEQFF
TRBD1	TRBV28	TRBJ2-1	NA	TGTGCCAGCAGTTTATTACAGGGGGGCACTTACAATGAGCAGTTCTTC	CASSLLQGGTYNEQFF
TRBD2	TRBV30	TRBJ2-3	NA	TGTGCCTGGGGGGGTTCTAGCGGGAGCACAGATACGCAGTATTTT	CAWGGSSGSTDTQYF
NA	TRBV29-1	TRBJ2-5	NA	TGCAGCGTTGGACCGGGAGAGACCCAGTACTTC	CSVGPGETQYF
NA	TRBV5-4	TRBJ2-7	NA	TGTGCCAGCAGCTTGGGGCAGGGGCCCTACGAGCAGTACTTC	CASSLGQGPYEQYF
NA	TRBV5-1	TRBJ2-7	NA	TGCGCCAGCAGCTTGGGGGGGGACAGTTTCCGCGAGCAGTACTTC	CASSLGGDSFREQYF
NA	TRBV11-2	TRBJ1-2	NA	TGTGCCAGCAGCTTATCGGGGGGTGGCTACACCTTC	CASSLSGGGYTF
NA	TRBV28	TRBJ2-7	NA	TGTGCCAGCAGTTTACGGTCCCGAAGATACGAGCAGTACTTC	CASSLRSRRYEQYF
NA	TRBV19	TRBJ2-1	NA	TGTGCCAGTAGTATAGAAGGATTAGCGGCAAGCTCCTACAATGAGCAGTTCTTC	CASSIEGLAASSYNEQFF
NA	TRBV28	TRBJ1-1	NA	TGTGCCAGCAGTTTGGGGCAGGGTCAGCCGCGCACTGAAGCTTTCTTT	CASSLGQGQPRTEAFF
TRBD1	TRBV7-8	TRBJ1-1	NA	TGTGCCAGCAGCTTAGCGGGACAGGGGGTGACTGAAGCTTTCTTT	CASSLAGQGVTEAFF
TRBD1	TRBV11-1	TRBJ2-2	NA	TGTGCCAGCAGCCTCTGGGGACAGGGGTCCGGGGAGCTGTTTTTT	CASSLWGQGSGELFF
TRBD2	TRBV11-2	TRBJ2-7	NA	TGTGCCAGCAGCTTAGCTACTAGCGGGTACTACGAGCAGTACTTC	CASSLATSGYYEQYF
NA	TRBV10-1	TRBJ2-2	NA	TGCGCCAGCAGCCGGGACACCGCGAACACCGGGGAGCTGTTTTTT	CASSRDTANTGELFF
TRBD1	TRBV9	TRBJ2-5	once	TGTGCCAGCAGCGTAGGGGACAGGGTCCAAGAGACCCAGTACTTC	CASSVGDRVQETQYF
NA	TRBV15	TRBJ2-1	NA	TGTGCCACCAGCAGGTCCGGGGGGCCCCCCCCTCAGCAGTTCTTC	CATSRSGGPPPQQFF
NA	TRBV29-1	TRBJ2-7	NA	TGCAGCGTTTTCACCTACGAGCAGTACTTC	CSVFTYEQYF
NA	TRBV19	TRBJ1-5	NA	TGTGCCAGTAGTCCCCCCGGAGGCCTCAATCAGCCCCAGCATTTT	CASSPPGGLNQPQHF
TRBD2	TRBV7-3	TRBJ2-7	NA	TGTGCCAGCAGCTTTGGGACTAGCGGGTACTACGAGCAGTACTTC	CASSFGTSGYYEQYF
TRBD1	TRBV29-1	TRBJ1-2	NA	TGCAGCGTTGGACGCTGGACAGGGGGAGAATTCGGTGGCTACACCTTC	CSVGRWTGGEFGGYTF
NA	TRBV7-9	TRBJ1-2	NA	TGTGCCAGCAGCATCAGGGATGGCTATGGCTACACCTTC	CASSIRDGYGYTF
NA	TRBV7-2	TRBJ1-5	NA	TGTGCCAGCAGTTTTTCCCAGGTCGAGCCCCAGCATTTT	CASSFSQVEPQHF
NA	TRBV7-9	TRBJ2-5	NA	TGTGCCAGCAGCTCTATAGCGGAGACCCAGTACTTC	CASSSIAETQYF
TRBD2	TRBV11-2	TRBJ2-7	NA	TGTGCCAGCAGCCGCGGGGGTACCTACGAGCAGTACTTC	CASSRGGTYEQYF
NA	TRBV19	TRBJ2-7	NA	TGTGCCAGTAGTATAGAGGCAGCGTCCTACGAGCAGTACTTC	CASSIEAASYEQYF
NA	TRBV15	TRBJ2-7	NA	TGTGCCACCAGCAGAGATGAAAGTCGGGAGCAGTACTTC	CATSRDESREQYF
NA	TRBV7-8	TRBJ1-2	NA	TGTGCCAGCAGCCCCGCAAGCTCAGGGTTGGCCCCTCACCGTAACTCCTATGGCTACACCTTC	CASSPASSGLAPHRNSYGYTF
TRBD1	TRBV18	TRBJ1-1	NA	TGTGCCAGCTTACAGGGGTTGTACACTGAAGCTTTCTTT	CASLQGLYTEAFF
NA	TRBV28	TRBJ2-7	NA	TGTGCCAGCAGCCACGGCGGTTCCTCCTACGAGCAGTACTTC	CASSHGGSSYEQYF
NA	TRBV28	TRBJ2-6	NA	TGTGCCAGCAGTTTCTACCCAATCTCTGGGGCCAACGTCCTGACTTTC	CASSFYPISGANVLTF
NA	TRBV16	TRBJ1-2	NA	TGTGCCAGCAGCCAAGACAGAACTAACTATGGCTACACCTTC	CASSQDRTNYGYTF
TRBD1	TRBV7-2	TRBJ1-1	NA	TGTGCCAGCAGCCCCCGGAGGGACAGGAACTTGAACACTGAAGCTTTCTTT	CASSPRRDRNLNTEAFF
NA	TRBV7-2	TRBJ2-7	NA	TGTGCCAGCAGCTTAACGGCGGGATACTCCTACGAGCAGTACTTC	CASSLTAGYSYEQYF
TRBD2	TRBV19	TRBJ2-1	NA	TGTGCCAGTAGTATTGGACTAGCGGGGCCTTACAATGAGCAGTTCTTC	CASSIGLAGPYNEQFF
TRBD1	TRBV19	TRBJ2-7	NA	TGTGCCAGTAGGCAACCAGGGGGCGAGCAGTACTTC	CASRQPGGEQYF
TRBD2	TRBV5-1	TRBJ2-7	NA	TGCGCCAGCAGCTTGGCCGGGACTAGCGGGGCACTCTACGAGCAGTACTTC	CASSLAGTSGALYEQYF
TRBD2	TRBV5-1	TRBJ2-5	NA	TGCGCCAGCAGCCCGATGATGGGACTAGCGGGAGTGGAGACCCAGTACTTC	CASSPMMGLAGVETQYF
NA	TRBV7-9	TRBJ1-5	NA	TGTGCCAGCAGCTTAGCTACAGGACAGCTCGATCAGCCCCAGCATTTT	CASSLATGQLDQPQHF
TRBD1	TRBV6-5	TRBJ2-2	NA	TGTGCCAGCAGTTACGACAGGGATGACACCGGGGAGCTGTTTTTT	CASSYDRDDTGELFF